This TCR beta chain emerged from a study of OX40 agonist ivuxolimab in advanced cancers. The overall study: Across the patients, intravenous ivuxolimab was delivered every 2 weeks at 0.01 to 10 mg/kg. The dose-escalation group included hepatocellular carcinoma, melanoma, renal cell carcinoma and head and neck cancer.

The V gene's germline CDR1 is MGHRA and CDR2 YSYEKL. The CDR3 loop spans 16 amino acids. V was clipped by 1 base and J by 0 bases, with 13 bases between them. The data were produced by immunoSEQ multiplex PCR, yet TCRdb's version contains in-frame clones alone and is incomplete. The sample includes tens of thousands of clones, 85% seen only once; the top ten take 20%. The chain combines TRBV4-1 with TRBJ2-7, with D possibly matching TRBD1 (6 bases). The TCR originated in an adult with an advanced solid tumor such as melanoma, head and neck, liver or kidney cancer. Material: CD4+ or CD8+ T cells sorted from blood, obtained in a trial of the OX40 agonist ivuxolimab. The CDR3 DNA follows: TGCGCCAGCAGCCAAGGTGGGACACTGAGCTCCTACGAGCAGTACTTC. This gives the protein CASSQGGTLSSYEQYF.